This T cell receptor (beta chain) was retrieved from a study of T cell repertoires in cytomegalovirus infection. On the study more broadly: Well-studied HLA-B-restricted CMV epitopes were used in the study alongside recently identified HLA-C-restricted ones. Indications came from public TCR beta signatures; they pointed to CMV infection and to a matching HLA type.

Germline assignment: CDR1 PRHDT and CDR2 FYEKMQ (reference sequence). CDR3 length: 14 residues. Between the trimmed V and J ends, which lost 6 bases and 1 base, there was a span of 12 bases. TCRdb recomputed calls from the reads with MiXCR, one row per CDR3 protein. There are 700,000 to 950,000 distinct CDR3 sequences in the sample; approximately 30% occur only once, and around 12% lies in the top ten. As to this clonotype: The antigen remains undetermined.

Whole-study findings and limits: CMV-specific TCR beta clonotypes restricted by HLA-C dominated the ex vivo response.

The chain is built from TRBV13 and TRBJ1-1; no reliable D call. The receptor's source is a human donor in good health (CMV status not recorded). Some clones in this sample may be carry-over from other donors' samples. The input for sequencing was cultured CD8+ T cells from PBMCs, taken from culture after CMV antigen stimulation. CDR3 nucleotides: TGTGCCAGCAGACCTGAGAGGGCGAACACTGAAGCTTTCTTT. This gives the protein CASRPERANTEAFF.